Below are 13 T cell receptor beta chains sequenced from a single sample in a study of human T cells and chemical hapten exposure. TCRdb processed the RACE reads anew with MiXCR; each CDR3 protein has one entry. In the table there are fewer than 85,000 distinct CDR3 sequences, approximately 8% of which are singletons. This sample's time point: healthy volunteer bleed at 6 weeks. Researchers extracted total RNA from unfractionated whole blood. The sequencing input was whole blood. These receptors were taken from a male donor in good health. Some clones in this sample may be carry-over from other donors' samples.

The genes are TRBV6-5 and TRBJ2-4, with D perhaps being TRBD1 or TRBD2 (6 bases each). The germline V gene encodes CDR1 MNHEY and CDR2 SVGAGI. V shed 6 bases and J shed 2 bases, with 11 bases lying between them. The CDR3 sequence is 14 residues long. This chain's CDR3 is CASSIGGTKNIQYF. The CDR3 DNA sequence: TGTGCCAGCAGCATAGGGGGGACCAAAAACATTCAGTACTTC.

This clonotype was seen a few times. The rearrangement uses TRBV30 and TRBJ2-4, with 8 bases aligning to TRBD2. V dropped 3 bases and J dropped 4; count of bases not matched to a gene: 8. This CDR3 is 15 amino acids long. Germline-derived CDR1 and CDR2 are GTSNPN and SVGIG (reference sequence). The CDR3 nucleotides read TGTGCCTGGAGCGCCGGGACTAGAAATAAAAACATTCAGTACTTC. Residues: CAWSAGTRNKNIQYF.

This clonotype has only a few counts. The rearrangement joins TRBV9 to TRBJ2-1; D tentatively fits TRBD1 or TRBD2 (6 bases each). Trimming stripped 2 bases from V and 2 bases from J, with 11 bases between. CDR1 and CDR2 (germline): SGDLS, YYNGEE. CDR3 length equals 15 residues. The CDR3 DNA follows: TGTGCCAGCAGCGTGGAGGGGGTGGCCTACAATGAGCAGTTCTTC. Its translation is CASSVEGVAYNEQFF.

The CDR3 nucleotides read TGTGCCAGCAGCGTCGACGTACGGGTACAGGGAATGGGCACTGAAGCTTTCTTT. As protein: CASSVDVRVQGMGTEAFF. The chain combines TRBV9 with TRBJ1-1, with D perhaps TRBD1 (6 bases). Trimming cost V 2 bases and J 4 bases, with 24 bases left between them. The CDR3 has 18 amino acids. The V gene's germline CDR1 is SGDLS and CDR2 YYNGEE.

In its sample, this clonotype was seen many times. The CDR3 DNA is TGCAGCGTCTCAGGGGGGACTGAAGCTTTCTTT. It yields the protein CSVSGGTEAFF. V is TRBV29-1 and J is TRBJ1-1; 7 nucleotides match TRBD1. The ends lost 6 bases at V and 5 bases at J; junction bases unmatched: 3. Germline CDR1 reads SQVTM; CDR2 reads ANQGSEA. This CDR3 is 11 amino acids long. Filled out from reference TRBV29-1 and TRBJ1-1, the complete variable domain reads SAVISQKPSRDICQRGTSLTIQCQVDSQVTMMFWYRQQPGQSLTLIATANQGSEATYESGFVIDKFPISRPNLTFSTLTVSNMSPEDSSIYLCSVSGGTEAFFGQGTRLTVV.

In this sample, this clonotype turned up many times. CDR3 sequence (DNA): TGCGCCAGCAGCCCTCCCTGGGCCGGGACTGGTCGTGAAGCTTTCTTT. Its translation: CASSPPWAGTGREAFF. The V gene is TRBV4-1, the J gene TRBJ1-1; D perhaps matches TRBD1 (5 bases). Germline V gene lookup returns CDR1 MGHRA and CDR2 YSYEKL. CDR3 length equals 16 residues. V dropped 4 bases and J dropped 7 bases, with 22 bases sitting between them.

This clonotype was observed a handful of times. The chain joins TRBV6-1 to TRBJ2-3; 8 bases are a match to TRBD2. J lost 0 bases, V lost 1 base, and 6 bases had no gene match. The germline CDR1 and CDR2 sequences are MNHNS and SASEGT. The CDR3 covers 17 residues. The CDR3: CASSEGWVAGSTDTQYF. The CDR3 DNA follows: TGTGCCAGCAGTGAAGGTTGGGTAGCGGGGAGCACAGATACGCAGTATTTT.

This clonotype has a handful of counts. The rearrangement uses TRBV2 and TRBJ2-7; D is tentatively TRBD1 or TRBD2 (5 bases each). Germline CDR1 is SNHLY and CDR2 is FYNNEI. V was cut by 7 bases and J by 3 bases, with 13 bases left in between. The CDR3 extends over 13 amino acids. DNA for the CDR3: TGTGCCAGCAAAGAAGAGGGGAACTACGAGCAGTACTTC. Encoded protein: CASKEEGNYEQYF.

The CDR3 region has the DNA TGTGCCAGCAGCTACGCGAGTCAAACAGATACGCAGTATTTT. Translating it yields CASSYASQTDTQYF. The V call is TRBV3-1, the J call TRBJ2-3; D not resolved. Germline CDR1 reads LGHDT; CDR2 reads YNNKEL (reference sequence). The CDR3 totals 14 residues. The V gene lost 5 bases and the J gene lost 3 bases, with 12 bases spanning the gap.

This clonotype was picked up a small number of times. This chain links TRBV28 with TRBJ2-3; 10 positions agree with TRBD2. V lost 2 bases, J lost 3 bases, and 5 bases stayed unmatched. Germline-derived CDR1 and CDR2 are MDHEN and SYDVKM. CDR3 length: 16 residues. The CDR3 DNA follows: TGTGCCAGCAGTTTACCCATAGCGGGAGGAACAGATACGCAGTATTTT. Encoded protein: CASSLPIAGGTDTQYF.

This clonotype was counted a few times. CDR3 DNA sequence: TGTGCCAGCAGCGACGATTATGGCTACACCTTC. It yields the protein CASSDDYGYTF. The chain links TRBV5-4 to TRBJ1-2; D unresolved. The CDR3 covers 11 residues. Germline V CDR1 and CDR2: SGHNT, YYREEE (reference sequence). Trimming left V 4 bases short and J 5 bases short, with 6 bases between.

There are a few counts of this clonotype. The chain uses TRBV27 and TRBJ2-7, with D possibly TRBD1 on 6 matching bases. Germline CDR1 reads MNHEY; CDR2 reads SMNVEV (reference sequence). CDR3 length: 14 amino acids. V was clipped by 6 bases and J by 5 bases, with 17 bases between them. The CDR3 is CASSPTGRWDEQYF. CDR3 DNA: TGTGCCAGCAGCCCTACAGGGAGATGGGACGAGCAGTACTTC.

This clonotype was detected a few times. The chain couples TRBV6-2 or TRBV6-3 to TRBJ1-5; D gene unclear. CDR3 length: 14 residues. V was cut by 0 bases and J by 5 bases, with 8 bases left in between. CDR1 MNHEY and CDR2 SVGEGT come from the germline V gene. The CDR3 DNA is TGTGCCAGCAGTTACTCGGGCAGATATCAGCCCCAGCATTTT. Amino acids: CASSYSGRYQPQHF.